The sequence of this T cell receptor beta chain was determined in a study of radiotherapy plus CTLA-4 blockade in lung cancer. Study-level background: Among patients, around 18% showed objective responses, and roughly 31% had disease control.

Points from the study as a whole: After treatment with radiotherapy plus ipilimumab, TCR clones that came from the tumor expanded in blood. In blood, early T cell clone dynamics reportedly predicted response best, together with interferon-beta.

A remark on this clone: Its antigen is as yet unknown.

Only in-frame clones appear in the TCRdb table, and some are missing; sequencing was by immunoSEQ multiplex PCR. The sample lists about 98,000 clones, more than 75% seen once, with about 3.5% in the top ten. Between the trimmed V and J ends, which lost 0 bases and 9 bases, there was a span of 10 bases. This CDR3 is 13 amino acids long. Germline-derived CDR1 and CDR2 are SGHRS and YFSETQ. This sequence joins TRBV5-1 and TRBJ2-1; D gene ambiguous. This clonotype was sampled from a human donor with non-small cell lung cancer who had a partial response to radiotherapy plus ipilimumab. Material: peripheral blood, obtained from a patient treated with radiotherapy plus ipilimumab. The CDR3 here is CASSLASRGEQFF. The CDR3 nucleotides are TGCGCCAGCAGCTTGGCCTCACGAGGTGAGCAGTTCTTC.